This T cell receptor (beta chain) was identified during a study of blood T cell repertoires in COVID-19. Sequenced by immunoSEQ multiplex PCR; TCRdb stores in-frame clones only, minus some. Seen here are 100,000 to 130,000 clones, about 88% observed once, and the top ten hold 2% to 2.5%. This clonotype was sampled from a human donor in a cohort sampled during active COVID-19. Sequenced sample: peripheral blood.

Written as DNA, the CDR3 is TGTGCCAGCAGTTTCATTGATCAGCCCCAGCATTTT. This translates into CASSFIDQPQHF. This chain joins TRBV27 and TRBJ1-5, with D unclear. The germline V gene encodes CDR1 MNHEY and CDR2 SMNVEV (reference sequence). The CDR3 is made up of 12 amino acids. Between the trimmed V and J ends, which lost 3 bases and 5 bases, there was a span of 5 bases.